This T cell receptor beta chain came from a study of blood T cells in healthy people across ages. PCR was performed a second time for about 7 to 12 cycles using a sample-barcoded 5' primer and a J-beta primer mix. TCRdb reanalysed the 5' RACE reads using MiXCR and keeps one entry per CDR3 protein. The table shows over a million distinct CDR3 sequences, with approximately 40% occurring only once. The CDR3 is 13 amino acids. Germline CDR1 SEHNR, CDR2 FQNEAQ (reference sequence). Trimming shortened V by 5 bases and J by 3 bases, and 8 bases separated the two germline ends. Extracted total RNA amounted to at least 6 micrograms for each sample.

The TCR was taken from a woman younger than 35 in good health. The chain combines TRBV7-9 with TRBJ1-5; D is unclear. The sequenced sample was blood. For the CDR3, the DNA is TGTGCCAGCAGCAAGGGAAACAATCAGCCCCAGCATTTT. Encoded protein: CASSKGNNQPQHF.